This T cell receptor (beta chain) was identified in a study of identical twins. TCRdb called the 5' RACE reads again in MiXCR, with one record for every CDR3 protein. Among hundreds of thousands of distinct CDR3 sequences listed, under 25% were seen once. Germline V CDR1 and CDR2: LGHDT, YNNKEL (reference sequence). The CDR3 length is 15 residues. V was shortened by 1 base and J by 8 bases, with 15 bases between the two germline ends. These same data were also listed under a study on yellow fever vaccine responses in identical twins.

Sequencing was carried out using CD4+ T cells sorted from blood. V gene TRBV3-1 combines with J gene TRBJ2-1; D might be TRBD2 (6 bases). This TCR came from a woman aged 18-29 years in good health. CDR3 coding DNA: TGTGCCAGCAGCCAAGGGCGACTAGTCGGTCATGAGCAGTTCTTC. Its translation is CASSQGRLVGHEQFF.